The 16 T cell receptor beta chains presented below share a single source sample, sequenced in a study of T cells in Graves' hyperthyroidism and ophthalmopathy. Amplification yielded TCR beta CDR3 regions, with RNA transcripts as the source. First-round RT-PCR of the TCR CDR3 relied on the HTBI primer set. MiXCR, run by TCRdb on the multiplex PCR reads, gives a single entry per CDR3 protein. The repertoire holds about 95,000 distinct CDR3 sequences, with 35% to 50% as singletons. The sample taken for sequencing was peripheral blood or thyroid tissue (not recorded which). These receptor sequences come from a woman aged 25 to 39 with Graves' hyperthyroidism.

In this sample, this clonotype turned up many times. V and J are TRBV15 and TRBJ2-5; D is possibly TRBD1 (6 bases). Germline assignment: CDR1 LNHNV and CDR2 YYDKDF (reference sequence). The CDR3 consists of 15 residues. V was clipped by 4 bases and J by 8 bases, with 20 bases between them. The CDR3 reads CATSKGQWDVYTQYF. CDR3 DNA: TGTGCCACCAGCAAAGGACAGTGGGATGTATATACCCAGTACTTC.

The CDR3 protein is CASSEGLAGDPGTGELFF. The CDR3 DNA reads TGTGCCAGCAGTGAAGGACTAGCGGGAGACCCGGGTACCGGGGAGCTGTTTTTT. This sequence joins TRBV2 and TRBJ2-2; 12 nucleotides align to TRBD2. Germline CDR1 and CDR2: SNHLY and FYNNEI. The CDR3 has 18 amino acids. V gave up 1 base and J gave up 5 bases; unmatched junction bases: 8. Drawing the rest from reference TRBV2 and TRBJ2-2, the complete variable domain is EPEVTQTPSHQVTQMGQEVILRCVPISNHLYFYWYRQILGQKVEFLVSFYNNEISEKSEIFDDQFSVERPDGSNFTLKIRSTKLEDSAMYFCASSEGLAGDPGTGELFFGEGSRLTVL.

Concerning this clonotype itself: The germline gene is not matched at one end of the junction; a read error may be the cause. This chain joins TRBV2 and TRBJ2-3; D remains ambiguous. This CDR3 has 14 amino acids. Germline V gene sequence: CDR1 SNHLY, CDR2 FYNNEI. CDR3 DNA sequence: TGTGCCAGTTGGACCACTTTTAGCACAGATACGCGGTATTTT. Its translation: CASWTTFSTDTRYF.

This clonotype was seen repeatedly, ten times or more. This chain links TRBV5-1 with TRBJ2-3; 7 nucleotides line up with TRBD1. This CDR3 contains 15 residues. Germline V lookup: CDR1 SGHRS, CDR2 YFSETQ. V lost 3 bases to trimming and J lost 2 bases; unmatched junction nucleotides: 6. In DNA form, the CDR3 reads TGCGCCAGCAGCTCCGGGACAGAAGTCACAGATACGCAGTATTTT. This gives the protein CASSSGTEVTDTQYF.

This clonotype was seen at least ten times. This chain uses TRBV6-6 with TRBJ1-2, with D possibly TRBD1 on 5 matching bases. CDR3 size: 12 residues. The V end lost 4 bases, the J end lost 4 bases, and 7 bases lay between the germline ends. CDR1 MNHNY and CDR2 SVGAGI come from the germline V gene (reference sequence). CDR3 coding DNA: TGTGCCAGCAGTTCTGACAGCTATGGCTACACCTTC. Its protein is CASSSDSYGYTF.

This chain joins TRBV7-2 and TRBJ2-7, with TRBD1 as a possible D gene (5 bases). The CDR3 has 12 amino acids. The V and J ends lost 11 bases and 2 bases respectively, with 13 bases between them. Germline CDR1 SGHTA, CDR2 FQGNSA. The CDR3 region is CAGYRGTYEQYF. The DNA for the CDR3 is TGTGCCGGCTATAGGGGAACCTACGAGCAGTACTTC.

This clonotype was seen repeatedly, ten times or more. This chain connects TRBV7-9 to TRBJ1-2; no clear D gene. Trimming took off 5 bases at V and 3 bases at J, with 16 bases between the two ends. This CDR3 is built from 15 residues. From germline, CDR1 is SEHNR and CDR2 FQNEAQ (reference sequence). The CDR3 DNA follows: TGTGCCAGCAGCACCCCCAACCAGCGATACTATGGCTACACCTTC. Its protein is CASSTPNQRYYGYTF. Full variable domain (missing parts from reference TRBV7-9 and TRBJ1-2): DTGVSQNPRHKITKRGQNVTFRCDPISEHNRLYWYRQTLGQGPEFLTYFQNEAQLEKSRLLSDRFSAERPKGSFSTLEIQRTEQGDSAMYLCASSTPNQRYYGYTFGSGTRLTVV.

This clonotype was recorded many times. At one end, the junction sequence differs from germline, possibly due to a read error. The V gene is TRBV12-3 or TRBV12-4, the J gene TRBJ1-2; D is unresolved. The CDR3 is 16 residues long. This CDR3 reads CASSPTRWTGNYDYTF. In DNA form, the CDR3 reads TGTGCCAGCAGCCCCACAAGATGGACGGGTAACTATGACTACACCTTC.

This clonotype showed up many times. V and J are TRBV25-1 and TRBJ2-5, with 13 bases fitting TRBD2. V was clipped by 6 bases and J by 5 bases; unmatched bases: 12. This CDR3 is 17 amino acids long. Germline CDR1 MGHDK, CDR2 SYGVNS. The CDR3 protein is CASSDDPGLAGLETQYF. Here the CDR3 DNA reads TGTGCCAGCAGCGACGATCCGGGACTAGCGGGATTGGAGACCCAGTACTTC.

This clonotype has at least ten counts. J is TRBJ1-1 and V is TRBV19; TRBD1 matches at 8 bases. Germline assignment: CDR1 LNHDA and CDR2 SQIVND (reference sequence). This CDR3 is 14 amino acids long. Trimming cost V 6 bases and J 3 bases; bases outside gene matches: 6. The CDR3 DNA is TGTGCCAGTAGACAGGGGGGATCGGACACTGAAGCTTTCTTT. This translates into CASRQGGSDTEAFF.

A note on this clonotype: A much larger clone lies a single base off, so this may be a read error. The CDR3 carries no conserved terminal phenylalanine or tryptophan, so it likely arises from a read error. The V and J genes are TRBV7-6 and TRBJ2-2; D ambiguous. This CDR3 has 14 amino acids. The V end lost 5 bases, the J end lost 7 bases, and 14 bases lay between the germline ends. In germline, CDR1 is SGHVS, CDR2 FNYEAQ. CDR3 DNA: TGTGCCAGCAGCCAAGGAAACGGTAACGGGGAGCTGTTTTCT. As protein: CASSQGNGNGELFS.

CDR3 coding DNA: TGTGCCACCAGCCAAGGGACAGGCGTTAGCAATCAGCCCCAGCATTTT. This encodes CATSQGTGVSNQPQHF. This chain joins TRBV24-1 and TRBJ1-5; 8 bases map to TRBD1. CDR1 and CDR2 (germline): KGHDR, SFDVKD. The CDR3 length is 16 residues. The V segment lost 7 bases and the J segment 0 bases; nucleotides outside the gene matches: 7.

The gene calls are TRBV5-1 and TRBJ2-7; the match to TRBD2 covers 7 bases. The germline V gene encodes CDR1 SGHRS and CDR2 YFSETQ. Trimming at V came to 5 bases and at J to 4 bases, leaving 9 bases not matched to a gene. CDR3 length: 14 residues. CDR3 sequence reads: CASRGTTQTYEQYF. The CDR3 DNA sequence: TGCGCCAGCAGGGGGACTACCCAAACGTACGAGCAGTACTTC.

With regard to this clonotype: Possible read error: a much larger clone is one base away. The chain is built from TRBV10-3 and TRBJ2-3; D gene unclear. The CDR3 has 12 amino acids. V gave up 6 bases and J gave up 7 bases, with 11 bases separating them. Germline CDR1 is ENHRY and CDR2 is SYGVKD. The CDR3, as DNA: TGTGCCATCAGCTCAGCGCCGCATACGCAGTATTTT. Amino acids: CAISSAPHTQYF.

This chain joins TRBV2 and TRBJ2-3; TRBD2 matches 7 bases. Germline loops: CDR1 SNHLY, CDR2 FYNNEI. The CDR3 covers 14 residues. V lost 6 bases to trimming and J lost 4 bases; unmatched junction nucleotides: 7. This chain's CDR3 is CASRGGSGADTQYF. CDR3 DNA sequence: TGTGCCAGCAGGGGCGGGAGTGGCGCAGATACGCAGTATTTT.

This clonotype came up many times. The rearrangement joins TRBV3-1 to TRBJ2-7; unclear D gene. Germline V CDR1 and CDR2: LGHDT, YNNKEL (reference sequence). V lost 2 bases, J lost 1 base, and 9 bases lay in between. The CDR3 has 14 residues. The CDR3 reads CASSQSRISYEQYF. The CDR3 nucleotides read TGTGCCAGCAGCCAATCTCGGATTTCCTACGAGCAGTACTTC.